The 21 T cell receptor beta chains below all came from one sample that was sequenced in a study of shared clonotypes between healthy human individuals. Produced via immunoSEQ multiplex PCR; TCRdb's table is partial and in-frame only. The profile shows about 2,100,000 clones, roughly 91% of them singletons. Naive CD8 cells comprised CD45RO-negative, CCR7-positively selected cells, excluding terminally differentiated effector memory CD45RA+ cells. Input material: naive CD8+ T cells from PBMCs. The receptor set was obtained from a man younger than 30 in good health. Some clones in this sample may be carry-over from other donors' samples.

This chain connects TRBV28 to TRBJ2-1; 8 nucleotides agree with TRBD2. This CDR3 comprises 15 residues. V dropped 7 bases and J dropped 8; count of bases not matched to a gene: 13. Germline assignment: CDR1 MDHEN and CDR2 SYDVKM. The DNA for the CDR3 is TGTGCCAGCAATAAGGACCGGGAGGGCCCCTATGAGCAGTTCTTC. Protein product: CASNKDREGPYEQFF.

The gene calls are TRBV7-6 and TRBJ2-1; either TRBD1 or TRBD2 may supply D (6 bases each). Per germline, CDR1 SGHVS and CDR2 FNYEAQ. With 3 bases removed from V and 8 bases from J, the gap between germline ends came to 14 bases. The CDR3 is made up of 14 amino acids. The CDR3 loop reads CASSFTGWGDEQFF. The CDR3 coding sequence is TGTGCCAGCAGCTTCACAGGGTGGGGGGATGAGCAGTTCTTC.

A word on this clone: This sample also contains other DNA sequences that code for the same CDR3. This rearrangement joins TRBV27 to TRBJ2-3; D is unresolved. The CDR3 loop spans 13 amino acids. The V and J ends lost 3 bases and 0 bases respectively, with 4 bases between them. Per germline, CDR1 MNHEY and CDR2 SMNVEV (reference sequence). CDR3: CASSLISTDTQYF. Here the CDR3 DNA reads TGTGCCAGCAGTTTGATTAGCACAGATACGCAGTATTTT.

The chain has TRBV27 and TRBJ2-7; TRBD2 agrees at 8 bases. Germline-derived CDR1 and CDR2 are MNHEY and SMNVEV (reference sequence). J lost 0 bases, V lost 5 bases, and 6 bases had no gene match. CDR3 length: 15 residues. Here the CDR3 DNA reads TGTGCCAGCAGTCCAAATAGCGGGAACTCCTACGAGCAGTACTTC. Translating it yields CASSPNSGNSYEQYF.

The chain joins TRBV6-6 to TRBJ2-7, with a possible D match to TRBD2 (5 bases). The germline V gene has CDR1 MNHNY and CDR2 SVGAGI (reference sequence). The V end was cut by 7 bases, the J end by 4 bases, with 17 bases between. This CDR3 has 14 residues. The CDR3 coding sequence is TGTGCCAGCAACAACGGACGGAGGAGTTACGAGCAGTACTTC. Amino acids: CASNNGRRSYEQYF.

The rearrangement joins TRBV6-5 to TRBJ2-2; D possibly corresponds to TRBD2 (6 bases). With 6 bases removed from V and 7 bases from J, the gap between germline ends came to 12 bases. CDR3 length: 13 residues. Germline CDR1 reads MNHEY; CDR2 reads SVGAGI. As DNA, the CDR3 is TGTGCCAGCAGCCTCAGCGGGCGCGGGGAGCTGTTTTTT. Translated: CASSLSGRGELFF.

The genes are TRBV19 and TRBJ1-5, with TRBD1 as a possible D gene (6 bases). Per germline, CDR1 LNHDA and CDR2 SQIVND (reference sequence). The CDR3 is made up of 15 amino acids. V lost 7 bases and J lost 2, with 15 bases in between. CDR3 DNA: TGTGCCAGTACCTCGGGGGGGGGCGGCAATCAGCCCCAGCATTTT. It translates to CASTSGGGGNQPQHF. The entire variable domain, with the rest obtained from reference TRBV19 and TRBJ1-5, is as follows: DGGITQSPKYLFRKEGQNVTLSCEQNLNHDAMYWYRQDPGQGLRLIYYSQIVNDFQKGDIAEGYSVSREKKESFPLTVTSAQKNPTAFYLCASTSGGGGNQPQHFGDGTRLSIL.

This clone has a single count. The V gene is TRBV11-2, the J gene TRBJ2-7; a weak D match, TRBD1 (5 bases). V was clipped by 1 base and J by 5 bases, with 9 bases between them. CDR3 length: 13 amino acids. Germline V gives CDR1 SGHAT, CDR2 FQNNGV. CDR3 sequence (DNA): TGTGCCAGCAGCTTAGGGACAACCAACGAGCAGTACTTC. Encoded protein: CASSLGTTNEQYF.

The CDR3 DNA is TGTGCCAGCAGTTTTACCGGGACAGGGGCTGGCTACACCTTC. Translating gives CASSFTGTGAGYTF. The V and J genes are TRBV27 and TRBJ1-2; 10 bases are a match to TRBD1. Germline CDR1 MNHEY, CDR2 SMNVEV (reference sequence). The CDR3 is made up of 14 amino acids. The V segment lost 3 bases and the J segment 7 bases; nucleotides outside the gene matches: 5.

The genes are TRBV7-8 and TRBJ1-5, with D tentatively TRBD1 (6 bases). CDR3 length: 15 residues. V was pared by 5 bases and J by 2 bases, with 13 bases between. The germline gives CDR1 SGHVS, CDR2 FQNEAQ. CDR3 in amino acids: CASSPRTVGNQPQHF. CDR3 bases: TGTGCCAGCAGCCCCAGGACAGTCGGCAATCAGCCCCAGCATTTT.

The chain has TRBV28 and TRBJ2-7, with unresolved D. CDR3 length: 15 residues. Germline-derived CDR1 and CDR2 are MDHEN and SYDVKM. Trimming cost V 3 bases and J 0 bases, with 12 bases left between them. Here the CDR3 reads CASSFSPEFSYEQYF. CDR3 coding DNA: TGTGCCAGCAGTTTTTCCCCAGAATTCTCCTACGAGCAGTACTTC.

The CDR3 region has the DNA TGTGCCAGCAGCTTACCTAGCGGGAGACTCCAAGAGACCCAGTACTTC. Protein: CASSLPSGRLQETQYF. V gene TRBV7-9 combines with J gene TRBJ2-5; 10 bases are a match to TRBD2. From germline, CDR1 is SEHNR and CDR2 FQNEAQ (reference sequence). This CDR3 contains 16 residues. With V trimmed by 2 bases and J by 1 base, 4 bases remained unmatched.

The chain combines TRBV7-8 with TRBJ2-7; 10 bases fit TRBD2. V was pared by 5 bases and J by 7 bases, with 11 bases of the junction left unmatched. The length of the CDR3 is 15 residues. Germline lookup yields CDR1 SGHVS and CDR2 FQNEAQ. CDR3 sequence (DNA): TGTGCCAGCAGCCCAGTTCTAGCGGGAGTAAAAGAGCAGTACTTC. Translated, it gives CASSPVLAGVKEQYF.

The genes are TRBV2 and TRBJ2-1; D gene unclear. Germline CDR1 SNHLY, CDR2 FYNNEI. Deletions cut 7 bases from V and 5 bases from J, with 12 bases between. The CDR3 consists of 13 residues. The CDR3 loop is CASTQPLNNEQFF. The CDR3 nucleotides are TGTGCCAGCACCCAGCCCCTTAACAATGAGCAGTTCTTC.

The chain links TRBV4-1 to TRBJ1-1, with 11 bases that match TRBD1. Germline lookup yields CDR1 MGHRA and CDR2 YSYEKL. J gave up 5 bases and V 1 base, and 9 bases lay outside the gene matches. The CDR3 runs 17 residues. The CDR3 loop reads CASSQGGQGAFWTEAFF. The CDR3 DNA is TGCGCCAGCAGCCAAGGCGGACAGGGGGCTTTTTGGACTGAAGCTTTCTTT.

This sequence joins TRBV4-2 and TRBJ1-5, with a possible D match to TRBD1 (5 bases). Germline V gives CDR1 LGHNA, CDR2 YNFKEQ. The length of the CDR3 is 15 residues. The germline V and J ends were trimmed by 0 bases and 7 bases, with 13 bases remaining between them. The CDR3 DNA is TGTGCCAGCAGCCAAGAGGGGTTAAGGGACCAGCCCCAGCATTTT. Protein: CASSQEGLRDQPQHF.

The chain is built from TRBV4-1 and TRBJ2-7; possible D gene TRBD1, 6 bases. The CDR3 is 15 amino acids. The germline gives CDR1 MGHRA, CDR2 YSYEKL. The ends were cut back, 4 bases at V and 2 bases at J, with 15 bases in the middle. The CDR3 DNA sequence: TGCGCCAGCAGCCCAGGGGCAGACCCAACCTACGAGCAGTACTTC. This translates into CASSPGADPTYEQYF.

The CDR3 nucleotides read TGTGCCAGCAGCTTAGCAGGGACAGGATGGGCTGGGGCCAACGTCCTGACTTTC. Protein sequence: CASSLAGTGWAGANVLTF. The chain employs TRBV7-8 and TRBJ2-6, with TRBD1 matching 8 bases. CDR3 size: 18 residues. Germline CDR1 and CDR2: SGHVS and FQNEAQ. J lost 2 bases, V lost 0 bases, and 6 bases had no gene match.

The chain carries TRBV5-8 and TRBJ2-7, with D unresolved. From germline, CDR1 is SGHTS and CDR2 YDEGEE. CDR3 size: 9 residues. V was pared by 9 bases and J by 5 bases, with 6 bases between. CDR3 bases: TGTGCCACCAAGAACGAGCAGTACTTC. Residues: CATKNEQYF.

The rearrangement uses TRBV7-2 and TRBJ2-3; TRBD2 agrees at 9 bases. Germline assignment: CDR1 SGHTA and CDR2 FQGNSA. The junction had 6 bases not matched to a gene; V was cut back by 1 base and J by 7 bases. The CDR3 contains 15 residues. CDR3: CASSLGAGGTNTQYF. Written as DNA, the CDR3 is TGTGCCAGCAGCTTAGGAGCGGGAGGCACTAATACGCAGTATTTT.

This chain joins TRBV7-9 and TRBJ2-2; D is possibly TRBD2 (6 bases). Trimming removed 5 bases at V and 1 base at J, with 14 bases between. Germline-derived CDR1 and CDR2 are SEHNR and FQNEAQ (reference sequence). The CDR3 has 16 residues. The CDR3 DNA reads TGTGCCAGCAGCCCCATCCCGGGGGAGAACACCGGGGAGCTGTTTTTT. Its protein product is CASSPIPGENTGELFF.